This is a list of T cell receptor beta chains from one sample in a study of Graves' ophthalmopathy and Graves' hyperthyroidism. Via MiXCR, TCRdb re-called the multiplex PCR reads, giving one row per CDR3 protein. Seen here are approximately 1.2 million distinct CDR3 sequences, less than 45% observed once, and the top ten hold over 8.5%. Sequencing was carried out using peripheral blood or thyroid tissue (not recorded which). Receptor source: an adult man with Graves' hyperthyroidism. Both conserved end residues are part of each CDR3. The D gene is left open where the match is weak. The listing skips clone size in some rows; elsewhere it reads once, few, many or a size class.

V gene	clone size	J gene	D gene	CDR3 protein	CDR3 DNA
TRBV7-2	few	TRBJ1-5	TRBD1	CASSVRTGGPNQPQHF	TGTGCCAGCAGCGTAAGAACAGGGGGCCCGAATCAGCCCCAGCATTTT
TRBV28	-	TRBJ2-7	-	CASSFRGTSVPEQYF	TGTGCCAGCAGTTTTAGAGGGACATCGGTCCCCGAGCAGTACTTC
TRBV9	many	TRBJ1-3	-	CASSVGSSGNTIYF	TGCGCCAGCAGTGTAGGCAGCTCTGGAAACACCATATATTTT
TRBV29-1	-	TRBJ1-6	-	CSVGAGNRNSPLHF	TGCAGCGTGGGCGCAGGGAATAGGAATTCACCCCTCCACTTT
TRBV10-3	-	TRBJ2-7	-	CASSLQFAYEQYF	TGTGCCAGCAGTTTACAGTTTGCCTACGAGCAGTACTTC
TRBV19	-	TRBJ2-3	-	CASSISWAVLGDTQYF	TGTGCCAGTAGTATAAGCTGGGCGGTACTGGGAGATACGCAGTATTTT
TRBV12-3/TRBV12-4	few	TRBJ2-7	-	CASSHSVTGYEQYF	TGTGCCAGCAGCCACTCAGTGACAGGCTACGAGCAGTACTTC
TRBV4-2	few	TRBJ2-7	TRBD1	CASSQGGTAISYEQYF	TGTGCCAGCAGCCAAGGGGGGACAGCGATCTCCTACGAGCAGTACTTC
TRBV5-8	-	TRBJ2-7	TRBD2	CASSLMGLAGANLHEQYF	TGTGCCAGCAGCCTGATGGGACTAGCGGGGGCCAACCTTCACGAGCAGTACTTC
TRBV25-1	-	TRBJ1-2	-	CAGSLGLGEDYGYTF	TGTGCCGGCAGCTTAGGACTGGGTGAGGACTATGGCTACACCTTC
TRBV12-3/TRBV12-4	many	TRBJ2-7	-	CASSQDAYEQYF	TGTGCCAGCAGCCAAGACGCATACGAGCAGTACTTC
TRBV12-3/TRBV12-4	many	TRBJ1-1	-	CASSSFGTEAFF	TGTGCCAGCAGTTCTTTCGGAACTGAAGCTTTCTTT
TRBV7-2	many	TRBJ2-7	-	CASSSRVGYEQYF	TGTGCCAGCAGCTCCCGGGTGGGCTACGAGCAGTACTTC
TRBV9	few	TRBJ2-7	TRBD1	CASSGPGGNYEQYF	TGTGCCAGCAGCGGACCAGGGGGCAACTACGAGCAGTACTTC
TRBV14	-	TRBJ2-2	TRBD2	CASSHLGLAGSNGELFF	TGTGCCAGCAGCCACCTGGGACTAGCGGGATCTAACGGGGAGCTGTTTTTT
TRBV4-1	many	TRBJ1-5	TRBD1	CASSQETGDQPQHF	TGCGCCAGCAGCCAAGAAACAGGGGATCAGCCCCAGCATTTT
TRBV19	-	TRBJ1-6	-	CARNDGASPLHF	TGTGCTAGAAACGATGGGGCTTCACCCCTCCACTTT
TRBV6-2/TRBV6-3	-	TRBJ1-5	-	CASSPRLQPQHF	TGTGCCAGCAGCCCGAGATTACAGCCCCAGCATTTT
TRBV10-2	-	TRBJ2-2	-	CASTFVLEVPANTGELFF	TGTGCCAGCACATTTGTCCTGGAGGTTCCCGCGAACACCGGGGAGCTGTTTTTT
TRBV5-1	many	TRBJ1-2	-	CASSRPEQTSYGYTF	TGCGCCAGCAGCCGCCCTGAGCAGACGAGTTATGGCTACACCTTC
TRBV25-1	-	TRBJ2-6	-	CASSLPGTGANVLTF	TGTGCCAGCAGTCTCCCAGGGACCGGGGCCAACGTCCTGACTTTC
TRBV28	-	TRBJ2-7	TRBD1	CASRRGTGFYEQYF	TGTGCCAGCAGGAGAGGGACAGGGTTCTACGAGCAGTACTTC
TRBV12-3/TRBV12-4	-	TRBJ2-7	-	CASSTTGHEQYF	TGTGCCAGCAGCACCACAGGTCACGAGCAGTACTTC
TRBV20-1	many	TRBJ2-7	-	CSARARWRSPYEQYF	TGCAGTGCTAGAGCCCGTTGGCGCTCTCCCTACGAGCAGTACTTC
TRBV4-1	few	TRBJ2-7	TRBD2	CASSQEGASGDEQYF	TGCGCCAGCAGCCAAGAAGGAGCTAGCGGGGACGAGCAGTACTTC
TRBV7-9	-	TRBJ2-7	-	CASSLEGGGDEQYF	TGTGCCAGCAGCTTAGAAGGAGGGGGCGACGAGCAGTACTTC
TRBV10-3	-	TRBJ2-5	-	CAISEDGVTEREETQYF	TGTGCCATCAGTGAGGATGGGGTTACAGAGCGGGAAGAGACCCAGTACTTC
TRBV6-2/TRBV6-3	-	TRBJ2-5	-	CASSYAADGQETQYF	TGTGCCAGCAGTTACGCCGCCGACGGGCAAGAGACCCAGTACTTC
TRBV5-6	-	TRBJ2-3	-	CASSYGILNTDTQYF	TGTGCCAGCAGCTACGGGATTTTAAACACAGATACGCAGTATTTT
TRBV20-1	few	TRBJ2-7	-	CSVRTRLYEQYF	TGCAGTGTTAGGACTCGACTATACGAGCAGTACTTC
TRBV20-1	many	TRBJ2-7	TRBD1	CSARDGAQGAPEQYF	TGCAGTGCTAGAGATGGGGCTCAGGGGGCGCCCGAGCAGTACTTC
TRBV7-9	-	TRBJ2-2	-	CASSPGAGELLF	TGTGCCAGCAGCCCGGGGGCCGGGGAGCTGCTTTTT
TRBV7-2	many	TRBJ1-3	TRBD1	CATKSGQVAGNTIYF	TGTGCCACCAAATCGGGACAGGTGGCTGGAAACACCATATATTTT
TRBV11-3	-	TRBJ1-5	TRBD1	CASSQPTGDSQPQHF	TGTGCCAGCAGCCAACCGACAGGGGATTCTCAGCCCCAGCATTTT
TRBV20-1	-	TRBJ1-5	TRBD1	CSAREWDRFGQPQHF	TGCAGTGCTAGAGAATGGGACAGGTTTGGTCAGCCCCAGCATTTT
TRBV20-1	-	TRBJ2-7	-	CSARDFRQGRTGELYF	TGCAGTGCTAGAGATTTTCGGCAGGGGAGGACCGGGGAGCTGTACTTC